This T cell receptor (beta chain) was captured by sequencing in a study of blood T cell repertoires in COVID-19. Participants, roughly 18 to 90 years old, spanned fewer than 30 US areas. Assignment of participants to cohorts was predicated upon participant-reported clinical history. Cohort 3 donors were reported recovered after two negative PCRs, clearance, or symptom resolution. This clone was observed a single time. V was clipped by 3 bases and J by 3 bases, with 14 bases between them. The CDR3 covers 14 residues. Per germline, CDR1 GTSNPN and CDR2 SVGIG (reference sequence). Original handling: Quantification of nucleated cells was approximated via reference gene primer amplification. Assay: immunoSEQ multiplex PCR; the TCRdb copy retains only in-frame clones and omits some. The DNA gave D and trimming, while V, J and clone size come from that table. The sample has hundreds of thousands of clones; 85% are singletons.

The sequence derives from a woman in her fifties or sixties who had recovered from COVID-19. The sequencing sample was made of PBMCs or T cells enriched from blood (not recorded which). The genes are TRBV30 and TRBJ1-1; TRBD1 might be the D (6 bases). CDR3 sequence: CAWRVPQGYTEAFF. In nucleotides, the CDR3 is TGTGCCTGGAGGGTCCCCCAGGGGTACACTGAAGCTTTCTTT.